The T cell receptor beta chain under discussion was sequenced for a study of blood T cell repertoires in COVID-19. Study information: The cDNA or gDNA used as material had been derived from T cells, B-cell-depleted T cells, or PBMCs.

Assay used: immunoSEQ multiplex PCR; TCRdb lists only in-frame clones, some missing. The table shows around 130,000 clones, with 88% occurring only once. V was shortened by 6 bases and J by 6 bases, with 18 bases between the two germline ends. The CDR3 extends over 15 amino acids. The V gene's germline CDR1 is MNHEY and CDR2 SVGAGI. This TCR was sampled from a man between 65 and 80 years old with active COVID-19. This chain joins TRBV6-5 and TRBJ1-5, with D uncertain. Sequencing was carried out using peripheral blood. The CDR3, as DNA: TGTGCCAGCAGGGATTTGGTTGGGGAGGGTCAGCCCCAGCATTTT. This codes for CASRDLVGEGQPQHF.